This TCR beta chain derives from a study of blood T cell repertoires in COVID-19. For the study at large: The United States, Italy and Spain were the sources of the acute and convalescent COVID-19 samples. In each case, the material was cDNA or gDNA derived from T cells, B-cell-depleted T cells, or PBMCs.

Original handling: How many nucleated cells were present was estimated from reference gene primer amplification. The method was immunoSEQ multiplex PCR; TCRdb's version includes in-frame clones alone and lacks a portion of them. For V, J and clone size, that table is used; D and trimming come from the DNA. The sample has over 200,000 clones; 80% to 90% are singletons. Germline CDR1 and CDR2: SGHTA and FQGNSA. V was shortened by 2 bases and J by 9 bases, with 8 bases between the two germline ends. CDR3 length: 13 residues. V gene TRBV7-2 combines with J gene TRBJ1-6; D is unresolved. Sequenced sample: peripheral blood. The receptor was derived from a man aged 35 to 55 who had recovered from COVID-19. The CDR3 DNA is TGTGCCAGCAGCTTAATTAACAGTTCACCCCTCCACTTT. This codes for CASSLINSSPLHF. The full variable domain, in which reference TRBV7-2 and TRBJ1-6 provide the parts outside the CDR3, is GAGVSQSPSNKVTEKGKDVELRCDPISGHTALYWYRQSLGQGLEFLIYFQGNSAPDKSGLPSDRFSAERTGGSVSTLTIQRTQQEDSAVYLCASSLINSSPLHFGNGTRLTVT.